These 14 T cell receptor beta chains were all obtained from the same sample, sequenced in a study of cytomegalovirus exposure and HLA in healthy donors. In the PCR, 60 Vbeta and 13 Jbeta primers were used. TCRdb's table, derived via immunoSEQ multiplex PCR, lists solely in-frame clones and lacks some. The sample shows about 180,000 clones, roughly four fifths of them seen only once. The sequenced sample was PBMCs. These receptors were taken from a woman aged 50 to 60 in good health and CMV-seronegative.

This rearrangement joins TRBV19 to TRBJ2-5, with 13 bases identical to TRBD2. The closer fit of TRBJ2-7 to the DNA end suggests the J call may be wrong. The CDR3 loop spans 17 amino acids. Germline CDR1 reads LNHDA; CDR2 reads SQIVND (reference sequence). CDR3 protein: CASMRTSGSSSGYEQYF. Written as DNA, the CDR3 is TGTGCCAGTATGCGGACTAGCGGGAGCTCATCCGGCTACGAGCAGTACTTC.

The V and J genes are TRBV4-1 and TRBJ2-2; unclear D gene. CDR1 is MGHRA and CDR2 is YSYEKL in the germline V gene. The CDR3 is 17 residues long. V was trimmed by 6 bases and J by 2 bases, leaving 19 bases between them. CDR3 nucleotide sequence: TGCGCCAGCAGTCAAAAGTCTTATGCGGCTAACACCGGGGAGCTGTTTTTT. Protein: CASSQKSYAANTGELFF.

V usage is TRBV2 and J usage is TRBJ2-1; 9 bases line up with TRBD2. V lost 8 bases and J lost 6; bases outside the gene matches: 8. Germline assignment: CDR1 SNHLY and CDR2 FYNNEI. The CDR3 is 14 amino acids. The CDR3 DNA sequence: TGTGCCAGCGCGGGAGGGACTGCGGGCAATGAGCAGTTCTTC. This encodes CASAGGTAGNEQFF.

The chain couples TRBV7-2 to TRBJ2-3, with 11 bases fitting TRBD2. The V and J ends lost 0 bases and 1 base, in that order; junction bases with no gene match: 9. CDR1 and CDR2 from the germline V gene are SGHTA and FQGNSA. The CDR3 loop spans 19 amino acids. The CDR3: CASSLAGVAGGRGTDTQYF. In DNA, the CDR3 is TGTGCCAGCAGCTTAGCTGGAGTAGCGGGGGGGCGTGGCACAGATACGCAGTATTTT.

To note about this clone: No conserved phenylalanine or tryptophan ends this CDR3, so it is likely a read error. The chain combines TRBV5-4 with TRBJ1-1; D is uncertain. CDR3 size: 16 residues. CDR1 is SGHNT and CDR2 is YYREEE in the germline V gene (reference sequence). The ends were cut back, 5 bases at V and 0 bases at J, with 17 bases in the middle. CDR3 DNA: TGTGCCAGCAGTAGGGTGTCGGGAGGTATGAACACTGAAGCTTTCTCT. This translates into CASSRVSGGMNTEAFS.

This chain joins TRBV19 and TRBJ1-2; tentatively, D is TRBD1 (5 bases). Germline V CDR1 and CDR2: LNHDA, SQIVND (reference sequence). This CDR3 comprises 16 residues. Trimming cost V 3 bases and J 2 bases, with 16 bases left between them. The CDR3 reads CASSIHRTSGNYGYTF. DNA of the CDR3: TGTGCCAGTAGTATCCACCGGACATCCGGGAACTATGGCTACACCTTC.

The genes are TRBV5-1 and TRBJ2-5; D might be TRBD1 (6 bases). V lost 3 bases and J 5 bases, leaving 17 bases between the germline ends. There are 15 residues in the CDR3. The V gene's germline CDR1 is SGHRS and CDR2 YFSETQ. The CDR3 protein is CASSSQGTTRETQYF. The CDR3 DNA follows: TGCGCCAGCAGCTCACAGGGCACCACAAGGGAGACCCAGTACTTC.

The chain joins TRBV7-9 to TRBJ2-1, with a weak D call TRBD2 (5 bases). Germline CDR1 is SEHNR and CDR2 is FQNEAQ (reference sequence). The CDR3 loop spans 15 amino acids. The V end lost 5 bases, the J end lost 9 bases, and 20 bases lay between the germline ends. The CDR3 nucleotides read TGTGCCAGCAGCCCCTCGGCTCGGGGTGCGGGTGAGCAGTTCTTC. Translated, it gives CASSPSARGAGEQFF.

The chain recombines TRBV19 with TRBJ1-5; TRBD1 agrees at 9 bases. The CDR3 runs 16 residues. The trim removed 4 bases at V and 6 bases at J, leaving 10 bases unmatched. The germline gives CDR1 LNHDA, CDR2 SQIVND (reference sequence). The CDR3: CASSNPLGQGPQPQHF. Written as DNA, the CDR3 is TGTGCCAGTAGTAACCCCCTAGGACAGGGGCCTCAGCCCCAGCATTTT.

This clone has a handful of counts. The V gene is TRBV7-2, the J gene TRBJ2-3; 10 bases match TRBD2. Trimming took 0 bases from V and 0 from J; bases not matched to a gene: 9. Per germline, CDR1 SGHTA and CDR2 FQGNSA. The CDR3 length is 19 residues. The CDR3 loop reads CASSLAFSGGQSSTDTQYF. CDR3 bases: TGTGCCAGCAGCTTAGCGTTTAGCGGGGGGCAGTCTAGCACAGATACGCAGTATTTT.

The CDR3, as DNA: TGTGCCAGCAGCTTAGCGCTCGGGTGGGAGACGGGCTCCTACAATGAGCAGTTCTTC. It encodes CASSLALGWETGSYNEQFF. J is TRBJ2-1 and V is TRBV7-9; maybe TRBD2 (5 bases). Germline CDR1 SEHNR, CDR2 FQNEAQ (reference sequence). CDR3 length: 19 residues. Trimming removed 0 bases from V and 0 bases from J, with 18 bases in between.

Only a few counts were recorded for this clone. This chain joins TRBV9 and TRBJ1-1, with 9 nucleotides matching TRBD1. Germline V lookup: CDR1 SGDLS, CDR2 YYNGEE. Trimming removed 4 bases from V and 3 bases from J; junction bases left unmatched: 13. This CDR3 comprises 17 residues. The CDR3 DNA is TGTGCCAGCAGCACCCACAGGGGGCGCGAAGATTACACTGAAGCTTTCTTT. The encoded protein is CASSTHRGREDYTEAFF.

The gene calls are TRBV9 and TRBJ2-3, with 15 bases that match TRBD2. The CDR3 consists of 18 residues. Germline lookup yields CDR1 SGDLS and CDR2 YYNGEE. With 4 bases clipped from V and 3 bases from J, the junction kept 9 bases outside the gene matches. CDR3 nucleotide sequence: TGTGCCAGCAGCCCTCGGACTAGCGGGAGGGCCGTTACAGATACGCAGTATTTT. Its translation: CASSPRTSGRAVTDTQYF.

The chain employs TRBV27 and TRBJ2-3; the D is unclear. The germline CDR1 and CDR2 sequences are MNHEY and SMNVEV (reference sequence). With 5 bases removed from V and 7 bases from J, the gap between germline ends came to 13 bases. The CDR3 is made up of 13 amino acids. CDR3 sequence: CASSPLSENTQYF. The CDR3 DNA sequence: TGTGCCAGCAGTCCCCTTTCCGAGAATACGCAGTATTTT.